Listed below are T cell receptor beta chains from one sample, sequenced in a study of post-analysis software for immune sequencing data. Each CDR3 protein is one row after TCRdb ran MiXCR on the PCR reads. The sample yields more than 450,000 distinct CDR3 sequences, 44% seen once. The sample consisted of blood. These receptors all stem from a girl between 10 and 17 years old with multiple sclerosis. CDR3s include the opening cysteine and the closing phenylalanine or tryptophan. The D gene is left open where the match is weak. Size is omitted from some rows. Given values are once, few, many or a class for expanded clones.

size	V	D	J	DNA	CDR3
few	TRBV12-3/TRBV12-4	TRBD1	TRBJ2-7	TGTGCCAGCAGTCCCCGGGACAGGGTGAACGAGCAGTACTTC	CASSPRDRVNEQYF
NA	TRBV6-5	NA	TRBJ1-6	TGTGCCAGCAGCCCCGGGCCGTGGGTTTCTAATTCACCCCTCCACTTT	CASSPGPWVSNSPLHF
few	TRBV28	NA	TRBJ2-1	TGTGCCAGCAGCCGGTTTGATAAGGGGAATGAGCAGTTCTTC	CASSRFDKGNEQFF
NA	TRBV25-1	TRBD1	TRBJ1-2	TGTGCCAGCAGTGCCCGGGACAGGGATTTTGGTGGCTACACCTTC	CASSARDRDFGGYTF
NA	TRBV6-6	NA	TRBJ2-2	TGTGCCAGCAGCATAAGTTACACCGGGGAGCTGTTTTTT	CASSISYTGELFF
few	TRBV6-5	NA	TRBJ2-6	TGTGCCAGCAGTTACTCTCAGGGATTTGGGGCCAACGTCCTGACTTTC	CASSYSQGFGANVLTF
many	TRBV5-6	NA	TRBJ1-2	TGTGCCAGCAGCTTCCGGCAGGGAAGGGATGGCTACACCTTC	CASSFRQGRDGYTF
NA	TRBV9	NA	TRBJ2-7	TGTGCCAGCAGCGTAGGAGAGGGAAGCTTGAGCGAGCAGTACTTC	CASSVGEGSLSEQYF
NA	TRBV29-1	NA	TRBJ2-2	TGCAGCGTTGTTACAGGACCCGCGACCACCGGGGAGCTGTTTTTT	CSVVTGPATTGELFF
NA	TRBV3-1	NA	TRBJ2-6	TGTGCCAGCAGCCAAGCAGGGACTGGGGCCAACGTCCTGACTTTC	CASSQAGTGANVLTF
NA	TRBV12-3/TRBV12-4	TRBD1	TRBJ2-7	TGTGCCAGCGGCTACAGGGGGCGAAACTACGAGCAGTACTTC	CASGYRGRNYEQYF
NA	TRBV29-1	NA	TRBJ2-7	TGCAGCGTCAACCCCGTCGGTAGTGGGACCCAAGAGGCCCAGTACTTC	CSVNPVGSGTQEAQYF
few	TRBV20-1	NA	TRBJ1-2	TGCAGTGCTAGAGACAGACCTAACTATGGCTACACCTTC	CSARDRPNYGYTF